Shown below are 16 T cell receptor beta chains from a single sample sequenced in a study of post-analysis software for immune sequencing data. Study-level points and caveats: With TRBV5-6, TRBV5-1 and TRBV20-1 included, about five TRBV segments were more frequent in patients than in controls.

Incorporated into the TCR beta cDNA libraries were unique molecular identifiers, which served to reduce PCR and sequencing biases. MiXCR was run by TCRdb on the PCR reads, yielding one entry per CDR3 protein. The data show roughly 540,000 distinct CDR3 sequences, under 40% seen once. Antigens of these TCRs are unknown. The sequenced sample was blood. Source of these receptors: a girl under 18 with multiple sclerosis.

There are a few counts of this clonotype. The V and J genes are TRBV15 and TRBJ2-1; no firm D call. CDR1 and CDR2 (germline): LNHNV, YYDKDF (reference sequence). The CDR3 spans 15 residues. With 1 base removed from V and 3 bases from J, the gap between germline ends came to 10 bases. This chain's CDR3 is CATSRVTLNYNEQFF. In DNA form, the CDR3 reads TGTGCCACCAGCAGAGTTACCCTGAACTACAATGAGCAGTTCTTC.

As to this clonotype: At one end the junction does not follow the germline gene, possibly because of a read error. The chain recombines TRBV2 with TRBJ2-3; 10 bases are shared with TRBD2. Germline V gives CDR1 SNHLY, CDR2 FYNNEI. CDR3 length: 15 amino acids. DNA of the CDR3: TGTGCCAGCAGCTTCCTAGCGGGGGACACAGATACGCAATATTTT. Protein sequence: CASSFLAGDTDTQYF.

This clonotype was recorded at least ten times. V usage is TRBV10-3 and J usage is TRBJ2-7; 7 nucleotides align to TRBD2. CDR1 and CDR2 from the germline V gene are ENHRY and SYGVKD. V was pared by 11 bases and J by 2 bases, with 9 bases of the junction left unmatched. The CDR3 covers 13 residues. CDR3 bases: TGTGCCTCGGGAGGAGGGGCGGCCTACGAGCAGTACTTC. Translating it yields CASGGGAAYEQYF.

The chain employs TRBV6-1 and TRBJ1-1, with no clear D. The germline gives CDR1 MNHNS, CDR2 SASEGT. This CDR3 spans 15 amino acids. V was pared by 6 bases and J by 0 bases, with 14 bases between. CDR3 protein: CASSGYGPMNTEAFF. CDR3 sequence (DNA): TGTGCCAGCAGCGGTTATGGACCAATGAACACTGAAGCTTTCTTT.

V gene TRBV15 combines with J gene TRBJ1-2; the match to TRBD1 covers 11 bases. V lost 2 bases to trimming and J lost 3 bases; unmatched junction nucleotides: 11. The CDR3 is 18 amino acids. In germline, CDR1 is LNHNV, CDR2 YYDKDF (reference sequence). CDR3 region: CATSRRSPGQGDHYGYTF. The CDR3 nucleotides are TGTGCCACCAGCAGACGTAGCCCGGGACAGGGGGATCACTATGGCTACACCTTC.

The chain joins TRBV5-1 to TRBJ2-3, with 7 bases that match TRBD2. V shed 4 bases, J shed 8 bases, and the junction held 13 bases outside the gene matches. The V gene's germline CDR1 is SGHRS and CDR2 YFSETQ. The CDR3 has 15 residues. DNA of the CDR3: TGCGCCAGCAGCGCTTTGACCGCGGGGAGGGGTACGCAGTATTTT. It translates to CASSALTAGRGTQYF.

This clonotype was seen a few times. J is TRBJ2-1 and V is TRBV2; perhaps TRBD2 as D (5 bases). The V end lost 7 bases, the J end lost 10 bases, and 14 bases lay between the germline ends. Germline V CDR1 and CDR2: SNHLY, FYNNEI. The CDR3 length is 12 residues. The DNA of the CDR3 is TGTGCCAGCATGCCCGAGGGCCGAGAGCAGTTCTTC. This codes for CASMPEGREQFF. The entire variable domain, with the rest obtained from reference TRBV2 and TRBJ2-1, is as follows: EPEVTQTPSHQVTQMGQEVILRCVPISNHLYFYWYRQILGQKVEFLVSFYNNEISEKSEIFDDQFSVERPDGSNFTLKIRSTKLEDSAMYFCASMPEGREQFFGPGTRLTVL.

There are a few counts of this clonotype. The V and J genes are TRBV14 and TRBJ2-3; D is perhaps TRBD1 or TRBD2 (5 bases each). The CDR3 spans 16 residues. Between the trimmed V and J ends, which lost 5 bases and 2 bases, there was a span of 17 bases. Germline loops: CDR1 SGHDN, CDR2 FVKESK. The CDR3 spells CASSSPGPGLTDTQYF. The CDR3 region has the DNA TGTGCCAGCAGCTCACCGGGACCCGGGCTCACAGATACGCAGTATTTT.

As for this clonotype: One end of the junction fails to match germline, which may point to a read error. This rearrangement joins TRBV6-5 to TRBJ2-5; D is ambiguous. CDR1 and CDR2 from the germline V gene are MNHEY and SVGAGI. The CDR3 sequence is 14 residues long. The CDR3 DNA sequence: TGTGCCTGCAGCCCGTACGGTGGGCAAGAGACCCAGTACTTC. This translates into CACSPYGGQETQYF.

This clonotype has a handful of counts. The V and J genes are TRBV29-1 and TRBJ1-2; D might be TRBD1 (6 bases). V lost 0 bases to trimming and J lost 4 bases, with 12 bases between them. The CDR3 loop spans 14 amino acids. CDR1 is SQVTM, CDR2 ANQGSEA, per germline. This CDR3 reads CSVEDQTRGYGYTF. CDR3 nucleotides: TGCAGCGTTGAAGATCAGACCAGGGGCTATGGCTACACCTTC. The variable domain in full, with the rest retrieved from reference TRBV29-1 and TRBJ1-2, is SAVISQKPSRDICQRGTSLTIQCQVDSQVTMMFWYRQQPGQSLTLIATANQGSEATYESGFVIDKFPISRPNLTFSTLTVSNMSPEDSSIYLCSVEDQTRGYGYTFGSGTRLTVV.

The gene calls are TRBV4-1 and TRBJ2-7; 8 positions match TRBD2. This CDR3 is 18 amino acids long. With 1 base clipped from V and 1 base from J, the junction kept 12 bases outside the gene matches. Germline CDR1 MGHRA, CDR2 YSYEKL. The CDR3 sequence: CASSQGTYRGGLSYEQYF. CDR3 coding DNA: TGCGCCAGCAGCCAAGGCACCTACCGGGGGGGCCTATCCTACGAGCAGTACTTC.

The chain joins TRBV5-1 to TRBJ2-3, with no clear D. The CDR3 runs 14 residues. CDR1 SGHRS and CDR2 YFSETQ come from the germline V gene. Trimming removed 0 bases from V and 7 bases from J, with 12 bases in between. The CDR3 DNA is TGCGCCAGCAGCTTGGATGGGCCCACGAATACGCAGTATTTT. Its protein is CASSLDGPTNTQYF.

The rearrangement uses TRBV18 and TRBJ2-5; tentatively, D is TRBD2 (7 bases). The V end lost 3 bases, the J end lost 3 bases, and 14 bases lay between the germline ends. The germline CDR1 and CDR2 sequences are KGHSH and LQKENI. The CDR3 is 15 amino acids. The DNA of the CDR3 is TGTGCCAGCTCACCGGGGGGGCCAACCAAAGAGACCCAGTACTTC. This gives the protein CASSPGGPTKETQYF. The whole variable domain, remainder taken from reference TRBV18 and TRBJ2-5, is NAGVMQNPRHLVRRRGQEARLRCSPMKGHSHVYWYRQLPEEGLKFMVYLQKENIIDESGMPKERFSAEFPKEGPSILRIQQVVRGDSAAYFCASSPGGPTKETQYFGPGTRLLVL.

The chain joins TRBV27 to TRBJ2-5; D may be TRBD1 (5 bases). Trimming left V 6 bases short and J 2 bases short, with 19 bases between. The CDR3 is 16 residues long. From germline, CDR1 is MNHEY and CDR2 SMNVEV (reference sequence). The CDR3 is CASSGWGRAQQETQYF. CDR3 nucleotides: TGTGCCAGCAGCGGATGGGGCAGGGCTCAACAAGAGACCCAGTACTTC.

Only a few counts were recorded for this clonotype. The CDR3 region is CASSQEPAGTVMNTEAFF. In nucleotides, the CDR3 is TGCGCCAGCAGCCAAGAACCCGCCGGGACGGTTATGAACACTGAAGCTTTCTTT. The gene calls are TRBV4-1 and TRBJ1-1, with D possibly being TRBD1 (5 bases). The V gene's germline CDR1 is MGHRA and CDR2 YSYEKL. Trimming stripped 0 bases from V and 0 bases from J, with 17 bases between. The CDR3 totals 18 residues.

This clonotype was picked up a small number of times. This chain joins TRBV5-1 and TRBJ2-7; TRBD1 aligns across 9 bases. CDR1 is SGHRS and CDR2 is YFSETQ in the germline V gene. There are 14 residues in the CDR3. V was clipped by 7 bases and J by 2 bases; unmatched bases: 7. Here the CDR3 reads CASGGGTGPYEQYF. CDR3 bases: TGCGCCAGCGGGGGCGGGACAGGGCCCTACGAGCAGTACTTC. Full variable domain (missing parts from reference TRBV5-1 and TRBJ2-7): KAGVTQTPRYLIKTRGQQVTLSCSPISGHRSVSWYQQTPGQGLQFLFEYFSETQRNKGNFPGRFSGRQFSNSRSEMNVSTLELGDSALYLCASGGGTGPYEQYFGPGTRLTVT.